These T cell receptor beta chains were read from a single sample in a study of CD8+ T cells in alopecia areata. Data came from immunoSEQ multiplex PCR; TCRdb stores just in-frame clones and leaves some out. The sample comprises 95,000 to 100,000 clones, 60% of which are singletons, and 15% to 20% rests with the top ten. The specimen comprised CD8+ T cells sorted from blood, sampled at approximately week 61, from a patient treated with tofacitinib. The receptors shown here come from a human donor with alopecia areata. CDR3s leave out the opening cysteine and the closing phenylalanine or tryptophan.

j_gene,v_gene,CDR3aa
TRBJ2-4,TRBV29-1,SVVGAKNIQY
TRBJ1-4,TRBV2,ASRGQGLF
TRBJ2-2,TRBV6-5,ASSYSPGGNTGELF
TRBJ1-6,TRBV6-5,ASGAGSNSPLH
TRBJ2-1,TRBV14,ASSQYPGYEQF
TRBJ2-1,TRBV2,ASSGNRDYGGNEQF
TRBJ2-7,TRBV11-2,ASSDLAGGPYEQY
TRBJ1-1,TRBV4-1,ASSQDRGGAEAF
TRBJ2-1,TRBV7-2,ASSLGTGAGPEQF
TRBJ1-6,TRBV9,ASSQTGGYNSPLH
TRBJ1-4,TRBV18,ASSPGQGYSEKLF
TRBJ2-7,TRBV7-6,ASSLSTDYEQY
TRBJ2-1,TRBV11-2,ASSPGTGEQF
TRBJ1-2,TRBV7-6,AVTRQTTIYGYT
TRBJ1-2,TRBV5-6,ASSLNQVNYGYT
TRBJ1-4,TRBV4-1,ASSQEDRGRANEKLF